This TCR beta chain emerged from a study of T cell repertoires in cytomegalovirus infection. A remark on this clonotype: Its target is not known.

The CDR3 spans 15 residues. Germline CDR1 is SGHVS and CDR2 is FQNEAQ. The junction had 3 bases not matched to a gene; V was cut back by 1 base and J by 4 bases. TCRdb independently ran MiXCR on the reads; one entry per CDR3 protein. The sample shows a few hundred thousand distinct CDR3 sequences, roughly 43% of them seen only once. The source material was cultured PBMCs, sampled from culture after CMV antigen stimulation. The chain has TRBV7-8 and TRBJ2-7; 11 nucleotides agree with TRBD2. This clonotype originated in a human donor in good health (CMV status not recorded). Some clones in this sample may be carry-over from other donors' samples. CDR3 loop: CASSLVLAGAYEQYF. CDR3 bases: TGTGCCAGCAGCTTAGTACTAGCGGGAGCGTACGAGCAGTACTTC.